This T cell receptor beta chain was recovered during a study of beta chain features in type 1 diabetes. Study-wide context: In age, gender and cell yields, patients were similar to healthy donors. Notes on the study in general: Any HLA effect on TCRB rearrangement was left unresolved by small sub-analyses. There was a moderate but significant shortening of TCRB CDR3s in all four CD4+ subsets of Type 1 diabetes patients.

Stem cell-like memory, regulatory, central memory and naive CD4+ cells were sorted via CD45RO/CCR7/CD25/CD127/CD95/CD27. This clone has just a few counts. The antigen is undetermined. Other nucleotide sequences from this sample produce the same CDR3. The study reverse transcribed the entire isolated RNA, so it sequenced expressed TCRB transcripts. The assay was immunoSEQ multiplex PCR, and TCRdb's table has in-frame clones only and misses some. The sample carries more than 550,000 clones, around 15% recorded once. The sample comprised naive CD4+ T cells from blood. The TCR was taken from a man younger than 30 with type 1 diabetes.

This CDR3 is CSVRQGAGETQYF. In DNA, the CDR3 is TGCAGCGTCCGACAGGGGGCGGGTGAGACCCAGTACTTC. The genes are TRBV29-1 and TRBJ2-5, with TRBD1 identical over 10 bases. CDR3 length equals 13 residues. Germline CDR1 and CDR2: SQVTM and ANQGSEA. The V gene end was trimmed by 6 bases and the J gene end by 5 bases; junction bases not matched to a gene: 6.